This entry features one T cell receptor (beta chain) sequence. This sample was included in a study of OX40 agonist ivuxolimab in advanced cancers. Study-wide context: Patients received intravenous ivuxolimab every 2 weeks at 0.01 to 10 mg/kg.

Germline CDR1 is MDHEN and CDR2 is SYDVKM. The CDR3 is made up of 14 amino acids. V was shortened by 10 bases and J by 4 bases, with 16 bases between the two germline ends. Libraries were prepared by immunoSEQ multiplex PCR; TCRdb keeps only in-frame clonotypes and omits some of them. The sample lists 77,000 or so clones, over 80% occurring once. This chain uses TRBV28 with TRBJ1-4; D is perhaps TRBD1 (6 bases). Specimen: CD4+ or CD8+ T cells sorted from blood, collected in a trial of the OX40 agonist ivuxolimab. The source is an adult with an advanced solid tumor such as melanoma, head and neck, liver or kidney cancer. CDR3 loop: CATLSTGRNEKLFF. Written as DNA, the CDR3 is TGTGCCACCCTATCGACAGGCCGTAATGAAAAACTGTTTTTT.